The 27 T cell receptor beta chains below were found in one sample sequenced in a study of T cell repertoires in cytomegalovirus infection. One entry per CDR3 protein results from TCRdb running MiXCR on the reads. The data show approximately 250,000 distinct CDR3 sequences, approximately 9.1% seen once. Sequenced input: PBMCs. The origin of the receptors is a human donor in good health (CMV status not recorded). Some clones in this sample may be carry-over from other donors' samples.

This clonotype has only a few counts. The J gene is TRBJ1-4, the V gene TRBV2, with D possibly TRBD1 on 6 matching bases. The V end was cut by 7 bases, the J end by 4 bases, with 13 bases between. The CDR3 covers 14 residues. Per the germline V gene, CDR1 is SNHLY and CDR2 is FYNNEI. The CDR3 nucleotides read TGTGCCAGCAAGGACAGTACAAATAATGAAAAACTGTTTTTT. Its translation: CASKDSTNNEKLFF.

The V call is TRBV6-2 or TRBV6-3, the J call TRBJ2-3; 7 bases agree with TRBD1. Germline-derived CDR1 and CDR2 are MNHEY and SVGEGT. The CDR3 extends over 14 amino acids. With V trimmed by 10 bases and J by 1 base, 8 bases remained unmatched. CDR3 region: CATTDRAGTDTQYF. As DNA, the CDR3 is TGTGCCACCACCGACAGGGCAGGCACAGATACGCAGTATTTT.

V is TRBV6-2 or TRBV6-3 and J is TRBJ1-2, with a tentative D call TRBD1 (5 bases). V was clipped by 4 bases and J by 7 bases, with 22 bases between them. Germline V gives CDR1 MNHEY, CDR2 SVGEGT. CDR3 length: 16 residues. The CDR3 protein is CASSFMILAGTTGYTF. CDR3 in DNA: TGTGCCAGCAGTTTCATGATCTTGGCAGGGACGACTGGCTACACCTTC.

The chain couples TRBV7-2 to TRBJ2-7; TRBD2 agrees at 11 bases. Germline CDR1 and CDR2: SGHTA and FQGNSA. The CDR3 loop spans 14 amino acids. V lost 5 bases and J lost 7; bases outside the gene matches: 7. Written as DNA, the CDR3 is TGTGCCAGCAGCCCAGGGGGGACTAGCGGAGAGCAGTACTTC. Translation: CASSPGGTSGEQYF. Using reference TRBV7-2 and TRBJ2-7 for the parts outside the CDR3, the full variable domain is GAGVSQSPSNKVTEKGKDVELRCDPISGHTALYWYRQSLGQGLEFLIYFQGNSAPDKSGLPSDRFSAERTGGSVSTLTIQRTQQEDSAVYLCASSPGGTSGEQYFGPGTRLTVT.

At least ten counts were recorded for this clonotype. The chain couples TRBV6-2 or TRBV6-3 to TRBJ2-7, with D perhaps matching TRBD1 or TRBD2 (6 bases each). This CDR3 has 14 residues. Germline CDR1 is MNHEY and CDR2 is SVGEGT. Trimming took 11 bases from V and 3 from J, leaving 20 bases between them. The chain's CDR3 is CAGRQAGNLYEQYF. CDR3 nucleotide sequence: TGTGCCGGCCGACAGGCGGGGAACCTCTACGAGCAGTACTTC.

This clonotype was picked up many times. This chain links TRBV7-2 with TRBJ1-1; no clear D gene. V lost 3 bases and J lost 1, with 9 bases in between. The CDR3 covers 14 residues. Germline loops: CDR1 SGHTA, CDR2 FQGNSA. DNA of the CDR3: TGTGCCAGCAGCTTCGACCCGGGGAACACTGAAGCTTTCTTT. It codes for CASSFDPGNTEAFF. Based on the CDR3 plus reference TRBV7-2 and TRBJ1-1, the full variable domain is GAGVSQSPSNKVTEKGKDVELRCDPISGHTALYWYRQSLGQGLEFLIYFQGNSAPDKSGLPSDRFSAERTGGSVSTLTIQRTQQEDSAVYLCASSFDPGNTEAFFGQGTRLTVV.

This clonotype appeared a few times. The chain employs TRBV11-2 and TRBJ2-5; D gene uncertain. Germline loops: CDR1 SGHAT, CDR2 FQNNGV. The CDR3 consists of 14 residues. V shed 6 bases and J shed 5 bases, with 16 bases lying between them. Here the CDR3 reads CASRKFEIRETQYF. In nucleotides, the CDR3 is TGTGCCAGCAGGAAGTTTGAGATTCGGGAGACCCAGTACTTC. The entire variable domain, with the rest obtained from reference TRBV11-2 and TRBJ2-5, is as follows: EAGVAQSPRYKIIEKRQSVAFWCNPISGHATLYWYQQILGQGPKLLIQFQNNGVVDDSQLPKDRFSAERLKGVDSTLKIQPAKLEDSAVYLCASRKFEIRETQYFGPGTRLLVL.

This clonotype was recorded at least ten times. The V call is TRBV15, the J call TRBJ1-5; maybe TRBD1 (5 bases). V lost 5 bases and J lost 0, with 23 bases in between. Germline V gene sequence: CDR1 LNHNV, CDR2 YYDKDF (reference sequence). The CDR3 covers 19 residues. DNA of the CDR3: TGTGCCACCAGCCCATATATTCGGCAGGGCAAAGTTAGCAATCAGCCCCAGCATTTT. This gives the protein CATSPYIRQGKVSNQPQHF.

The sample holds one count of this clonotype. The chain employs TRBV20-1 and TRBJ2-6; 7 nucleotides line up with TRBD1. In germline, CDR1 is DFQATT, CDR2 SNEGSKA (reference sequence). The trim removed 2 bases at V and 0 bases at J, leaving 4 bases unmatched. The CDR3 is made up of 16 amino acids. This CDR3 reads CSARPGQPSGANVLTF. The CDR3, as DNA: TGCAGTGCTAGACCGGGACAGCCCTCTGGGGCCAACGTCCTGACTTTC.

This chain joins TRBV6-2 or TRBV6-3 and TRBJ1-2; 12 nucleotides align to TRBD1. Germline lookup yields CDR1 MNHEY and CDR2 SVGEGT. The CDR3 loop spans 17 amino acids. V was pared by 4 bases and J by 4 bases, with 10 bases of the junction left unmatched. The CDR3 loop is CASSFPGQGAWSYGYTF. DNA of the CDR3: TGTGCCAGCAGTTTTCCGGGACAGGGGGCGTGGAGCTATGGCTACACCTTC.

The chain employs TRBV6-2 or TRBV6-3 and TRBJ2-7; D may be TRBD1 or TRBD2 (5 bases each). CDR3 length: 13 amino acids. CDR1 and CDR2 (germline): MNHEY, SVGEGT. V was shortened by 4 bases and J by 6 bases, with 13 bases between the two germline ends. CDR3 in DNA: TGTGCCAGCAGTTTCAGGGACCTCCTCGAGCAGTACTTC. This codes for CASSFRDLLEQYF.

Ten or more counts support this clonotype. This chain uses TRBV7-8 with TRBJ1-3; D uncertain. CDR1 and CDR2 from the germline V gene are SGHVS and FQNEAQ. This CDR3 region has 16 residues. V lost 3 bases, J lost 3 bases, and 15 bases lay in between. The CDR3 nucleotides read TGTGCCAGCAGCTTTACGATGGGTGGGGTTGGAAACACCATATATTTT. This translates into CASSFTMGGVGNTIYF. Full variable domain (rest looked up from reference TRBV7-8 and TRBJ1-3): GAGVSQSPRYKVAKRGQDVALRCDPISGHVSLFWYQQALGQGPEFLTYFQNEAQLDKSGLPSDRFFAERPEGSVSTLKIQRTQQEDSAVYLCASSFTMGGVGNTIYFGEGSWLTVV.

This clonotype occurred many times. This chain uses TRBV24-1 with TRBJ2-5; possible D gene TRBD1, 5 bases. V lost 4 bases and J lost 3, with 20 bases in between. This CDR3 is 17 amino acids long. In germline, CDR1 is KGHDR, CDR2 SFDVKD. This CDR3 is CATSEPGQQGGEETQYF. Written as DNA, the CDR3 is TGTGCCACCAGTGAACCCGGGCAGCAGGGTGGCGAAGAGACCCAGTACTTC.

This clonotype was seen at least ten times. This sequence joins TRBV28 and TRBJ1-1, with unresolved D. V was pared by 6 bases and J by 4 bases, with 9 bases between. This CDR3 comprises 12 residues. Germline CDR1 MDHEN, CDR2 SYDVKM. CDR3 bases: TGTGCCAGCAGGGTAGGGAGCACTGAAGCTTTCTTT. This sequence encodes CASRVGSTEAFF. The whole variable domain, filled in from reference TRBV28 and TRBJ1-1, reads DVKVTQSSRYLVKRTGEKVFLECVQDMDHENMFWYRQDPGLGLRLIYFSYDVKMKEKGDIPEGYSVSREKKERFSLILESASTNQTSMYLCASRVGSTEAFFGQGTRLTVV.

This clonotype was detected many times. The chain carries TRBV19 and TRBJ1-5; a possible D gene is TRBD1 (6 bases). Per the germline V gene, CDR1 is LNHDA and CDR2 is SQIVND (reference sequence). V shed 7 bases and J shed 7 bases, with 14 bases lying between them. The CDR3 has 13 amino acids. CDR3 loop: CASKVTGTQPQHF. As DNA, the CDR3 is TGTGCCAGTAAAGTTACAGGGACACAGCCCCAGCATTTT.

This clonotype was seen repeatedly, ten times or more. V and J are TRBV11-2 and TRBJ2-5; weak D call: TRBD2 (6 bases). V was shortened by 6 bases and J by 3 bases, with 14 bases between the two germline ends. The CDR3 extends over 14 amino acids. Germline V lookup: CDR1 SGHAT, CDR2 FQNNGV. DNA of the CDR3: TGTGCCAGCAGTGTTAGCGGATATAAAGAGACCCAGTACTTC. This translates into CASSVSGYKETQYF. The whole variable domain, remainder taken from reference TRBV11-2 and TRBJ2-5, is EAGVAQSPRYKIIEKRQSVAFWCNPISGHATLYWYQQILGQGPKLLIQFQNNGVVDDSQLPKDRFSAERLKGVDSTLKIQPAKLEDSAVYLCASSVSGYKETQYFGPGTRLLVL.

This clonotype was detected only a few times. This chain connects TRBV18 to TRBJ1-5; no clear D. The germline gives CDR1 KGHSH, CDR2 LQKENI. V was pared by 2 bases and J by 5 bases, with 16 bases between. The CDR3 is 16 amino acids. This CDR3 is CASSPDILTGDQPQHF. The CDR3 region has the DNA TGTGCCAGCTCACCAGATATCCTCACTGGGGATCAGCCCCAGCATTTT.

In this sample, this clonotype turned up many times. This chain links TRBV7-2 with TRBJ2-7; D is perhaps TRBD1 (5 bases). The V end was cut by 1 base, the J end by 1 base, with 14 bases between. The CDR3 sequence is 16 residues long. The germline CDR1 and CDR2 sequences are SGHTA and FQGNSA. This chain's CDR3 is CASSLEGALKSYEQYF. The CDR3 nucleotides are TGTGCCAGCAGCTTAGAAGGGGCACTAAAGTCCTACGAGCAGTACTTC.

This clonotype was recorded at least ten times. This chain connects TRBV28 to TRBJ2-3; tentatively, D is TRBD2 (7 bases). Germline loops: CDR1 MDHEN, CDR2 SYDVKM. The CDR3 extends over 12 amino acids. V lost 5 bases, J lost 10 bases, and 13 bases lay in between. The DNA of the CDR3 is TGTGCCAGCAGTGCGGGGGCGAAGGCGCAGTATTTT. The encoded protein is CASSAGAKAQYF.

This clonotype showed up just a few times. The gene calls are TRBV19 and TRBJ1-4; D remains unclear. This CDR3 has 15 amino acids. V was clipped by 4 bases and J by 4 bases, with 13 bases between them. Looked up from germline, CDR1 is LNHDA and CDR2 is SQIVND (reference sequence). CDR3 sequence reads: CASSKRPRLNEKLFF. In nucleotides, the CDR3 is TGTGCCAGTAGTAAACGACCGAGACTTAATGAAAAACTGTTTTTT.

There are many counts of this clonotype. The chain employs TRBV29-1 and TRBJ2-3; 10 nucleotides agree with TRBD2. Germline V gene data show CDR1 as SQVTM and CDR2 as ANQGSEA. J gave up 5 bases and V 5 bases, and 4 bases lay outside the gene matches. The CDR3 contains 13 residues. The CDR3 protein is CSVSGGAGDTQYF. The CDR3 DNA sequence: TGCAGCGTTAGCGGGGGGGCCGGAGATACGCAGTATTTT.

This clonotype occurred many times. The gene calls are TRBV12-3 or TRBV12-4 and TRBJ1-1; D gene unclear. The V and J ends lost 4 bases and 4 bases respectively, with 16 bases between them. The CDR3 length is 15 residues. The CDR3 region is CASSSGTAAPTEAFF. As DNA, the CDR3 is TGTGCCAGCAGTTCCGGAACAGCGGCCCCCACTGAAGCTTTCTTT.

This clonotype was seen at least ten times. V usage is TRBV7-3 and J usage is TRBJ2-1, with 11 bases that match TRBD2. CDR1 and CDR2 (germline): SGHTA, FQGTGA. CDR3 length equals 15 residues. V shed 5 bases and J 9 bases; nucleotides not matched to a gene: 9. DNA of the CDR3: TGTGCCAGCAGCATCAGACTAGCGGGGTCGGGTGAGCAGTTCTTC. It encodes CASSIRLAGSGEQFF.

Ten or more counts support this clonotype. The V and J genes are TRBV7-2 and TRBJ1-4; D remains ambiguous. The CDR3 sequence is 12 residues long. The ends were cut back, 6 bases at V and 8 bases at J, with 10 bases in the middle. CDR1 SGHTA and CDR2 FQGNSA come from the germline V gene. CDR3 sequence: CASRNPGEKLFF. In nucleotides, the CDR3 is TGTGCCAGCAGAAACCCCGGGGAAAAACTGTTTTTT.

This clonotype was detected ten times or more. V usage is TRBV7-2 and J usage is TRBJ1-5; no definite D call. The V end was cut by 5 bases, the J end by 11 bases, with 13 bases between. Germline values: CDR1 SGHTA, CDR2 FQGNSA. This CDR3 spans 12 amino acids. As DNA, the CDR3 is TGTGCCAGCAGCCCCCCTGGGTTGGCCCAGCATTTT. Translated, it gives CASSPPGLAQHF.

This clonotype was found many times. The rearrangement uses TRBV7-3 and TRBJ1-6; a weak D match, TRBD1 (6 bases). The V end lost 6 bases, the J end lost 8 bases, and 14 bases lay between the germline ends. From germline, CDR1 is SGHTA and CDR2 FQGTGA. This CDR3 is built from 14 residues. The CDR3 DNA sequence: TGTGCCAGCAGACAAACAGGGAGCGATTCACCCCTCCACTTT. This gives the protein CASRQTGSDSPLHF.

This clonotype showed up many times. The chain joins TRBV7-9 to TRBJ2-4, with TRBD2 matching over 7 bases. This CDR3 has 15 residues. V shed 3 bases, J shed 7 bases, and the junction held 9 bases outside the gene matches. The germline CDR1 and CDR2 sequences are SEHNR and FQNEAQ (reference sequence). The DNA of the CDR3 is TGTGCCAGCAGCTTCGGCGGGGGAGGGGATAACATTCAGTACTTC. Its protein is CASSFGGGGDNIQYF.